This TCR beta chain was documented in a study of CD8+CD57+ T cells in acquired aplastic anemia. Selection for sequencing was limited to patients who had shown CD8+CD57+ cell expansion by flow cytometry. The CDR3 loop spans 15 amino acids. Germline V gene sequence: CDR1 SGHTA, CDR2 FQGNSA. Points on this clonotype: The junction and the germline gene differ at one end; a read error may be behind it.

The template used for profiling TCR beta VDJ and CDR3 was genomic DNA. TCRdb used MiXCR to reprocess the reads, holding one entry per CDR3 protein. The sample holds 100,000 to 150,000 distinct CDR3 sequences; 30% to 45% are singletons and the top ten take about 3%. This clonotype was obtained from a human donor with aplastic anemia. The chain is built from TRBV7-2 and TRBJ2-2, with TRBD1 identical over 10 bases. The source material was sorted CD4+, CD8+, or CD8+CD57+ T cells (not recorded which) from PBMCs. The CDR3 loop reads CASSFRQGANGELSF. The CDR3 region has the DNA TGTGCCAGCAGCTTCAGACAGGGGGCTAACGGGGAGCTGTCTTTT.